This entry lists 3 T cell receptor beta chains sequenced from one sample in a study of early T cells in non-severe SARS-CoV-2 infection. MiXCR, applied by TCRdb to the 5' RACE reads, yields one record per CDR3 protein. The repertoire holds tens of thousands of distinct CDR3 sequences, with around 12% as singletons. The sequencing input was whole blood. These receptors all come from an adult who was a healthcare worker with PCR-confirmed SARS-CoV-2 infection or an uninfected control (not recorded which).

CDR3: CASSLFGEQFF. CDR3 in DNA: TGTGCCAGCAGCTTATTCGGTGAGCAGTTCTTC. The chain combines TRBV11-2 with TRBJ2-1; D uncertain. The germline CDR1 and CDR2 sequences are SGHAT and FQNNGV. Trimming shortened V by 2 bases and J by 9 bases, and 5 bases separated the two germline ends. The CDR3 sequence is 11 residues long.

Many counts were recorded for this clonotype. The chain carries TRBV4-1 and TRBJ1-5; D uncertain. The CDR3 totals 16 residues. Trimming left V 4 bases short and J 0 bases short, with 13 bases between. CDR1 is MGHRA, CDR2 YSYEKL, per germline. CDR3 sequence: CASSLGRLGSNQPQHF. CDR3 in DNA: TGCGCCAGCAGCCTCGGGCGTCTCGGTAGCAATCAGCCCCAGCATTTT.

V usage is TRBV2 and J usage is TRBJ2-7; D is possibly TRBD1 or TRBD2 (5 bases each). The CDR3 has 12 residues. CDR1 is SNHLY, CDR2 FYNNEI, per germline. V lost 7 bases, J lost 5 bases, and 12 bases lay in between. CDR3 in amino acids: CASIRDGNEQYF. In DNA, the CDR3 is TGTGCCAGCATACGGGACGGGAACGAGCAGTACTTC.